Here is one T cell receptor (beta chain) with its context. The germline V gene has CDR1 SGHTA and CDR2 FQGNSA. The CDR3 runs to 14 residues. The V end was cut by 5 bases, the J end by 3 bases, with 13 bases between. The source of the sample is a study of blood T cell repertoires in COVID-19. The wider study: Sites across the United States, Italy and Spain contributed samples from acute and convalescent COVID-19. T cells, B-cell-depleted T cells, or PBMCs provided the cDNA or gDNA that served as material.

During active infection, Seattle patients enrolled and were then monitored through disease. As originally analysed: It was from reference gene primer amplification that nucleated cell counts were estimated. TCRdb's copy holds only in-frame clones and misses some; the assay was immunoSEQ multiplex PCR. V, J and clone size are taken as reported in that table, and D and trimming were inferred from the DNA itself. There are about 140,000 clones in the sample; around 83% occur only once, and around 9% lies in the top ten. The chain uses TRBV7-2 and TRBJ1-2, with D unresolved. Sample: peripheral blood. The TCR was taken from a man aged 30 to 39 with COVID-19, enrolled during active disease. The CDR3 nucleotides are TGTGCCAGCAGCGCCTCTGGAGGGTACTATGGCTACACCTTC. Amino acids: CASSASGGYYGYTF.